This TCR beta chain originates from a study of regulatory T cells in long-lasting Graves disease. Study in general: Antithyroid drug use was under 3 months in newly diagnosed Graves' patients.

Findings and limits, study-wide: Fewer public clonotypes were shared by new patients (over 950) than by persistent patients (roughly 2,500).

This clonotype was observed at least ten times. Its target is unknown. Described time point: newly diagnosed GD, antithyroid drugs for less than 3 months. The TCR library was made from RNA that had been extracted from PBMCs in TRIzol. Investigators report Graves' disease was diagnosed under American Thyroid Association guidelines. All patients originated from an endocrinology department located in Xi'an, China. Relying on iRepertoire HTBI primers and Arm-PCR of CDR3 regions, the team built TCR beta libraries. TCRdb itself ran the multiplex PCR reads through MiXCR, one entry per CDR3 protein. The sample carries 320,000 or so distinct CDR3 sequences, 18% recorded once. This sample comprised peripheral blood mononuclear cells (PBMCs), obtained at new diagnosis, from a patient treated with antithyroid drugs. The clonotype comes from a female donor with Graves disease.

For the CDR3, the DNA is TGTGCCAGCAGTTTAAGTGCGGGAGGGCCGGATGAGCAGTTCTTC. Protein product: CASSLSAGGPDEQFF. This chain links TRBV27 with TRBJ2-1; TRBD2 matches at 9 bases. Unmatched junction bases numbered 7, after V lost 2 bases and J lost 8 bases. This CDR3 region has 15 residues. The germline gives CDR1 MNHEY, CDR2 SMNVEV (reference sequence).